This TCR beta chain stems from a study of blood T cell repertoires in COVID-19. The CDR3 is 16 amino acids. From germline, CDR1 is SGHAT and CDR2 FQNNGV. J lost 6 bases, V lost 4 bases, and 9 bases had no gene match. Produced via immunoSEQ multiplex PCR; TCRdb's table is partial and in-frame only. The sample includes about 200,000 clones, roughly four fifths of them seen just once. The TCR comes from a man in his forties who had recovered from COVID-19. The sequencing input was PBMCs or T cells enriched from blood (not recorded which). The chain is built from TRBV11-2 and TRBJ2-7, with 13 bases identical to TRBD2. The CDR3 spells CASSYRLAGGPVEQYF. DNA of the CDR3: TGTGCCAGCAGCTACCGACTAGCGGGGGGCCCGGTCGAGCAGTACTTC.